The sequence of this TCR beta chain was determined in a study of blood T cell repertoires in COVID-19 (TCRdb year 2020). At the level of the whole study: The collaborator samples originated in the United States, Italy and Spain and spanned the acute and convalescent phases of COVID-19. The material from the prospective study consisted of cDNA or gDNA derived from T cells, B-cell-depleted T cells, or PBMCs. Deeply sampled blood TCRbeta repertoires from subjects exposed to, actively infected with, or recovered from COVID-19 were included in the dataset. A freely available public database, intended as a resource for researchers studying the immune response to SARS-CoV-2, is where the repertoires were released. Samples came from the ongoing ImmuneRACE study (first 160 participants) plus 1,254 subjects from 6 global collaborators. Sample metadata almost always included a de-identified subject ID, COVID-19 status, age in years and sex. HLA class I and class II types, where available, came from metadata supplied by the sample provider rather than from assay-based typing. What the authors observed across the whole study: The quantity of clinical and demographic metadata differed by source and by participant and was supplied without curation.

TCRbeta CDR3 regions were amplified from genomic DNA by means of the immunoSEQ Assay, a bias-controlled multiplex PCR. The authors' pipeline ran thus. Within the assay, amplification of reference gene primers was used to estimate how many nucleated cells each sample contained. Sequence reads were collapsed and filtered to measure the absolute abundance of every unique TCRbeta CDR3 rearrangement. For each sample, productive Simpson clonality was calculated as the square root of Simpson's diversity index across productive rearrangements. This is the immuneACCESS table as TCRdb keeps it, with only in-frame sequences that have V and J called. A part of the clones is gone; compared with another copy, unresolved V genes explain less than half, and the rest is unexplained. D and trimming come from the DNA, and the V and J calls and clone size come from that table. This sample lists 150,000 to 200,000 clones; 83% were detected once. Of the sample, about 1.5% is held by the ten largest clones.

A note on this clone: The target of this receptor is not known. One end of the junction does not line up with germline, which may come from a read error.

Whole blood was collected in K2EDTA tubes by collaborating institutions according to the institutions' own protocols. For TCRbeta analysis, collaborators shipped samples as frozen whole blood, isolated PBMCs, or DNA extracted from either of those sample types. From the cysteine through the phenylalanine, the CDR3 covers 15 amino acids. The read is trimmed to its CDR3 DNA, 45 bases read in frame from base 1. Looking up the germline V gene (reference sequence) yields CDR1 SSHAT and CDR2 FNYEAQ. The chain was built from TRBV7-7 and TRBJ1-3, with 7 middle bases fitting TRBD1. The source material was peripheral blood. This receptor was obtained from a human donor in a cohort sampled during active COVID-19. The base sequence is TGTGCTAGCAGCTTAGAGGGGGCTCCAGGAAACACCATATATTTT. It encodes CASSLEGAPGNTIYF.